Listed here are 16 T cell receptor beta chains from one sample, sequenced in a study of neurological immune-mediated disorders. TCRdb reanalysed the 5' RACE reads using MiXCR and keeps one entry per CDR3 protein. Found here are more than 35,000 distinct CDR3 sequences, roughly 6% of them singletons; the top ten hold around 0.52%. The source material was CD4+ T cells from blood. The receptor source for this set is a woman aged 40 to 50 in good health.

V gene TRBV5-6 combines with J gene TRBJ2-6, with 12 bases lining up with TRBD2. Germline CDR1 reads SGHDT; CDR2 reads YYEEEE. The CDR3 is made up of 16 amino acids. Trimming at V came to 2 bases and at J to 5 bases, leaving 2 bases not matched to a gene. The CDR3 DNA follows: TGTGCCAGCAGCTTCCGGACTAGCGGGAGGGCCAACGTCCTGACTTTC. The encoded protein is CASSFRTSGRANVLTF.

This clonotype was found many times. J is TRBJ1-2 and V is TRBV25-1; D call uncertain. V lost 2 bases, J lost 5 bases, and 12 bases lay in between. Germline V CDR1 and CDR2: MGHDK, SYGVNS. The CDR3 loop spans 14 amino acids. DNA of the CDR3: TGTGCCAGCAGTGAAATATCCGTGGGGTATGGCTACACCTTC. Translating gives CASSEISVGYGYTF.

At least ten counts were recorded for this clonotype. The CDR3, as DNA: TGTGCCAGCAGCTTTGGCAGCTCGTATGAAAAACTGTTTTTT. Its protein product is CASSFGSSYEKLFF. This chain joins TRBV7-2 and TRBJ1-4; D remains unclear. The CDR3 sequence is 14 residues long. Deletions cut 3 bases from V and 6 bases from J, with 11 bases between. Germline V gene data show CDR1 as SGHTA and CDR2 as FQGNSA.

There are many counts of this clonotype. The genes are TRBV15 and TRBJ2-1; 8 nucleotides align to TRBD2. The V gene's germline CDR1 is LNHNV and CDR2 YYDKDF (reference sequence). The V and J ends lost 2 bases and 0 bases, in that order; junction bases with no gene match: 3. The CDR3 consists of 16 residues. CDR3 sequence reads: CATSRPSGSSYNEQFF. CDR3 sequence (DNA): TGTGCCACCAGCAGACCGAGCGGGAGCTCCTACAATGAGCAGTTCTTC. Using reference TRBV15 and TRBJ2-1 for the parts outside the CDR3, the full variable domain is DAMVIQNPRYQVTQFGKPVTLSCSQTLNHNVMYWYQQKSSQAPKLLFHYYDKDFNNEADTPDNFQSRRPNTSFCFLDIRSPGLGDTAMYLCATSRPSGSSYNEQFFGPGTRLTVL.

Ten or more counts support this clonotype. The gene calls are TRBV6-2 or TRBV6-3 and TRBJ2-3, with a weak D call TRBD2 (5 bases). Deletions cut 2 bases from V and 3 bases from J, with 18 bases between. Germline-derived CDR1 and CDR2 are MNHEY and SVGEGT. The CDR3 is made up of 17 amino acids. CDR3 residues: CASSYDLEETGTDTQYF. DNA of the CDR3: TGTGCCAGCAGTTACGATTTGGAGGAGACGGGAACAGATACGCAGTATTTT.

This clonotype was observed many times. V gene TRBV5-1 combines with J gene TRBJ2-5, with 10 nucleotides matching TRBD2. The CDR3 covers 15 residues. V lost 4 bases and J lost 1; bases outside the gene matches: 4. The germline V gene encodes CDR1 SGHRS and CDR2 YFSETQ. The CDR3 coding sequence is TGCGCCAGCAGCGCCGGACTAGCGGCCCAAGAGACCCAGTACTTC. Protein product: CASSAGLAAQETQYF.

Many counts were recorded for this clonotype. The rearrangement joins TRBV29-1 to TRBJ2-5, with 9 nucleotides matching TRBD1. V shed 2 bases, J shed 5 bases, and the junction held 3 bases outside the gene matches. This CDR3 spans 13 amino acids. Looked up from germline, CDR1 is SQVTM and CDR2 is ANQGSEA. CDR3 protein: CSVEPDRGETQYF. CDR3 bases: TGCAGCGTTGAACCCGACAGGGGGGAGACCCAGTACTTC.

This clonotype is medium-sized by share. This chain links TRBV20-1 with TRBJ2-4, with 7 bases fitting TRBD2. The junction had 12 bases not matched to a gene; V was cut back by 6 bases and J by 7 bases. The CDR3 runs 14 residues. CDR1 is DFQATT, CDR2 SNEGSKA, per germline (reference sequence). The DNA for the CDR3 is TGCAGTGCCCTCGGGGAGGGATTCCGGAACATTCAGTACTTC. Protein: CSALGEGFRNIQYF.

This clonotype appeared many times. J is TRBJ2-7 and V is TRBV3-1, with TRBD2 as a possible D gene (6 bases). CDR1 is LGHDT, CDR2 YNNKEL, per germline (reference sequence). Trimming removed 0 bases at V and 0 bases at J, with 12 bases between. The CDR3 is 16 residues long. The CDR3, as DNA: TGTGCCAGCAGCCAAGAGCCGGGACTCATCTCCTACGAGCAGTACTTC. The encoded protein is CASSQEPGLISYEQYF.

This clonotype was seen ten or more times. V is TRBV5-5 and J is TRBJ1-6; 8 bases are shared with TRBD1. V was pared by 0 bases and J by 7 bases, with 6 bases of the junction left unmatched. CDR1 and CDR2 from the germline V gene are SGHKS and YYEKEE (reference sequence). The CDR3 contains 16 residues. The DNA of the CDR3 is TGTGCCAGCAGCTTGGCAGGGGACAGGAACAATTCACCCCTCCACTTT. It is translated as CASSLAGDRNNSPLHF.

This clonotype has ten or more counts. V usage is TRBV27 and J usage is TRBJ2-1; 10 bases fit TRBD2. The CDR3 loop spans 12 amino acids. Trimming at V came to 4 bases and at J to 10 bases, leaving 1 base not matched to a gene. Germline CDR1 and CDR2: MNHEY and SMNVEV (reference sequence). The CDR3 DNA follows: TGTGCCAGCAGTTGGGGACTAGCGGAGCAGTTCTTC. This gives the protein CASSWGLAEQFF.

The sample holds a few counts of this clonotype. The gene calls are TRBV6-2 or TRBV6-3 and TRBJ2-7; TRBD2 aligns across 11 bases. V gave up 5 bases and J gave up 4 bases; unmatched junction bases: 4. CDR1 is MNHEY and CDR2 is SVGEGT in the germline V gene. CDR3 length equals 14 residues. In DNA, the CDR3 is TGTGCCAGCAGTCGACTAGCGGGAAGGTACGAGCAGTACTTC. Protein product: CASSRLAGRYEQYF.

This clonotype was seen ten or more times. DNA for the CDR3: TGTGCCAGCAGTTCCCTCCCGGGACGGGGGGGGAAGGGAGAGCAGTACTTC. Translating it yields CASSSLPGRGGKGEQYF. The J gene is TRBJ2-7, the V gene TRBV28; the match to TRBD2 covers 8 bases. V lost 4 bases to trimming and J lost 7 bases; unmatched junction nucleotides: 18. CDR1 and CDR2 (germline): MDHEN, SYDVKM. This CDR3 has 17 amino acids.

This clonotype was observed many times. The chain combines TRBV20-1 with TRBJ1-6; no definite D call. V was trimmed by 7 bases and J by 0 bases, leaving 13 bases between them. Germline assignment: CDR1 DFQATT and CDR2 SNEGSKA (reference sequence). This CDR3 region has 15 residues. The CDR3 region is CSGKRGSSYNSPLHF. DNA for the CDR3: TGCAGTGGGAAGAGAGGGAGCTCCTATAATTCACCCCTCCACTTT.

At least ten counts were recorded for this clonotype. The rearrangement joins TRBV5-6 to TRBJ1-2; TRBD1 agrees at 9 bases. CDR3 length: 15 residues. V gave up 2 bases and J gave up 4 bases; unmatched junction bases: 6. Germline V gene data show CDR1 as SGHDT and CDR2 as YYEEEE. CDR3 nucleotides: TGTGCCAGCAGCTTCCGGGACAGGGTTTCCTATGGCTACACCTTC. This translates into CASSFRDRVSYGYTF.

This clonotype occurred many times. In nucleotides, the CDR3 is TGTGCCAGCAGTTTTTCTTTGAACGAGCAGTACTTC. Protein sequence: CASSFSLNEQYF. The chain couples TRBV12-3 or TRBV12-4 to TRBJ2-7, with D unclear. The CDR3 totals 12 residues. The germline V and J ends were trimmed by 3 bases and 5 bases, with 8 bases remaining between them.